The 20 T cell receptor beta chains listed next were all sequenced from one sample in a study of sequential checkpoint blockade in melanoma. The treatment here: randomized to nivolumab then ipilimumab (arm A) or the reverse (arm B). Profiled with immunoSEQ multiplex PCR; TCRdb holds only in-frame clones, not every one. The top ten hold roughly 8.6% of the sample, which has 7,000 to 8,500 clones, about 60% seen once. The specimen comprised CD8+ T cells sorted from blood (inferred from file names), sampled from a patient given nivolumab and ipilimumab in sequence. The source is a human donor with melanoma.

As concerns this clone: This same CDR3 is encoded by further DNA sequences in the sample. This chain links TRBV19 with TRBJ2-1, with 13 nucleotides matching TRBD2. The germline V gene encodes CDR1 LNHDA and CDR2 SQIVND (reference sequence). CDR3 size: 15 residues. J gave up 6 bases and V 4 bases, and 3 bases lay outside the gene matches. The CDR3 here is CASSRTSGSLNEQFF. The CDR3 bases are TGTGCCAGTAGTAGGACTAGCGGGAGTCTCAATGAGCAGTTCTTC. Full variable domain (outside the CDR3, taken from reference TRBV19 and TRBJ2-1): DGGITQSPKYLFRKEGQNVTLSCEQNLNHDAMYWYRQDPGQGLRLIYYSQIVNDFQKGDIAEGYSVSREKKESFPLTVTSAQKNPTAFYLCASSRTSGSLNEQFFGPGTRLTVL.

CDR3 region: CASSSSGTYSYEQYF. DNA of the CDR3: TGTGCCAGCAGTTCTAGCGGGACCTACTCCTACGAGCAGTACTTC. V and J are TRBV27 and TRBJ2-7; 9 nucleotides align to TRBD2. The CDR3 spans 15 residues. The V gene's germline CDR1 is MNHEY and CDR2 SMNVEV (reference sequence). V gave up 4 bases and J gave up 0 bases; unmatched junction bases: 4.

The rearrangement joins TRBV30 to TRBJ1-1; D gene uncertain. The V gene's germline CDR1 is GTSNPN and CDR2 SVGIG (reference sequence). V lost 8 bases and J 1 base, leaving 11 bases between the germline ends. The CDR3 is 12 residues long. Here the CDR3 DNA reads TGTGCCCACGGAGTCTCGAACACTGAAGCTTTCTTT. This sequence encodes CAHGVSNTEAFF.

The V and J genes are TRBV27 and TRBJ2-7; weak D call: TRBD2 (8 bases). The CDR3 runs to 13 residues. CDR1 MNHEY and CDR2 SMNVEV come from the germline V gene (reference sequence). V lost 10 bases and J 3 bases, leaving 16 bases between the germline ends. In DNA, the CDR3 is TGTGCCACCAGGGGGACTAGTGGCTACGAGCAGTACTTC. It encodes CATRGTSGYEQYF.

There are a few counts of this clone. The genes are TRBV19 and TRBJ1-5; 8 bases are a match to TRBD1. CDR3 size: 15 residues. The V gene end was trimmed by 6 bases and the J gene end by 5 bases; junction bases not matched to a gene: 9. Germline V gives CDR1 LNHDA, CDR2 SQIVND (reference sequence). The CDR3 nucleotides are TGTGCCAGTAGGGACATCGACAGGGGCGATCAGCCCCAGCATTTT. Translating it yields CASRDIDRGDQPQHF.

In this sample, this clone turned up a few times. This chain joins TRBV21-1 and TRBJ1-4; the D segment call TRBD1 is taken from the table without a DNA check. TRBV21-1 is given as a pseudogene. The CDR3 has 14 residues. Here the CDR3 DNA reads TGTGCCAGCAAAACAGGGGCAACTAATGAAAAACTGTTTTTT. It specifies CASKTGATNEKLFF.

V and J are TRBV27 and TRBJ2-7; TRBD1 might be the D (5 bases). The CDR3 runs to 15 residues. The germline V and J ends were trimmed by 4 bases and 7 bases, with 20 bases remaining between them. Germline CDR1 reads MNHEY; CDR2 reads SMNVEV (reference sequence). The DNA of the CDR3 is TGTGCCAGCAGTTCAGAGGCAGGGTTTATCGGAGAGCAGTACTTC. It is translated as CASSSEAGFIGEQYF.

This clone was observed once. The chain couples TRBV6-8 to TRBJ2-3, with 12 bases aligning to TRBD2. V trimming: 0 bases; J trimming: 6 bases; junction bases outside the gene matches: 4. The CDR3 runs to 16 residues. Germline V CDR1 and CDR2: MNHGY, SAAAGT. CDR3 sequence: CASSYSLAGGSDTQYF. In DNA form, the CDR3 reads TGTGCCAGCAGTTACTCGCTAGCGGGAGGGTCGGATACGCAGTATTTT.

This chain links TRBV7-9 with TRBJ2-7, with D possibly being TRBD2 (5 bases). The germline gives CDR1 SEHNR, CDR2 FQNEAQ (reference sequence). The CDR3 extends over 12 amino acids. The ends were cut back, 5 bases at V and 2 bases at J, with 7 bases in the middle. The CDR3 nucleotides are TGTGCCAGCAGCCCGGGGACCTACGAGCAGTACTTC. It translates to CASSPGTYEQYF.

This clone counts as medium-sized. This chain joins TRBV6-6 and TRBJ2-7; no definite D call. The V and J ends lost 0 bases and 5 bases respectively, with 8 bases between them. This CDR3 comprises 13 residues. CDR1 and CDR2 from the germline V gene are MNHNY and SVGAGI (reference sequence). The CDR3 spells CASSYSYGDEQYF. DNA of the CDR3: TGTGCCAGCAGTTACTCATATGGAGACGAGCAGTACTTC.

V usage is TRBV7-2 and J usage is TRBJ1-5; a possible D gene is TRBD1 (6 bases). The CDR3 loop spans 14 amino acids. Germline V gene lookup returns CDR1 SGHTA and CDR2 FQGNSA. V was shortened by 5 bases and J by 7 bases, with 15 bases between the two germline ends. The CDR3 is CASSIGQKEQPQHF. The CDR3 DNA sequence: TGTGCCAGCAGCATTGGACAGAAAGAACAGCCCCAGCATTTT.

This chain uses TRBV27 with TRBJ2-5, with TRBD2 matching over 9 bases. The J call could be wrong; TRBJ2-7 is a better fit for the DNA end. Germline V CDR1 and CDR2: MNHEY, SMNVEV (reference sequence). The CDR3 has 15 residues. The DNA of the CDR3 is TGTGCCAGCAGCTCGAAGCGGGAGGCCTCCTACGAGCAGTACTTC. Amino acids: CASSSKREASYEQYF.

This chain joins TRBV6-1 and TRBJ2-7; 9 nucleotides line up with TRBD2. This CDR3 spans 15 amino acids. Looked up from germline, CDR1 is MNHNS and CDR2 is SASEGT. After removal of 2 bases from V and 2 bases from J, the junction contained 4 bases not matched to a gene. CDR3 loop: CASSEFAGGPYEQYF. The CDR3 bases are TGTGCCAGCAGTGAATTCGCGGGAGGGCCCTACGAGCAGTACTTC.

In its sample, this clone is medium-sized (0.01 to 0.1%). The chain links TRBV28 to TRBJ1-2; 8 positions match TRBD1. This CDR3 spans 14 amino acids. The germline V gene has CDR1 MDHEN and CDR2 SYDVKM. J lost 4 bases, V lost 2 bases, and 3 bases had no gene match. This CDR3 is CASSLIRGPYGYTF. The CDR3 DNA is TGTGCCAGCAGTTTAATCAGGGGGCCCTATGGCTACACCTTC.

By share, this clone ranks as medium-sized (0.01 to 0.1%). The chain employs TRBV27 and TRBJ2-7; 8 bases are shared with TRBD1. This CDR3 has 16 residues. V shed 5 bases and J 6 bases; nucleotides not matched to a gene: 15. Germline V gene data show CDR1 as MNHEY and CDR2 as SMNVEV (reference sequence). CDR3: CASSPLRTGGRSEQYF. CDR3 bases: TGTGCCAGCAGTCCCCTCCGAACAGGGGGGAGATCCGAGCAGTACTTC.

This clone is labeled as large. CDR3 residues: CASSIGGSNEQYF. The CDR3 nucleotides are TGTGCCAGTAGTATCGGGGGTTCGAACGAGCAGTACTTC. V gene TRBV19 combines with J gene TRBJ2-7; D possibly corresponds to TRBD2 (6 bases). Germline CDR1 and CDR2: LNHDA and SQIVND (reference sequence). The CDR3 has 13 amino acids. Trimming pared 3 bases from V and 5 bases from J, leaving 11 bases between. Combining the CDR3 with reference TRBV19 and TRBJ2-7 gives the whole variable domain DGGITQSPKYLFRKEGQNVTLSCEQNLNHDAMYWYRQDPGQGLRLIYYSQIVNDFQKGDIAEGYSVSREKKESFPLTVTSAQKNPTAFYLCASSIGGSNEQYFGPGTRLTVT.

The chain employs TRBV5-8 and TRBJ1-5; D may be TRBD1 (6 bases). Trimming cost V 1 base and J 4 bases, with 12 bases left between them. Germline V gene lookup returns CDR1 SGHTS and CDR2 YDEGEE. This CDR3 region has 15 residues. The CDR3 loop reads CASSLPRGRNQPQHF. The CDR3 bases are TGTGCCAGCAGCTTGCCCAGGGGAAGGAATCAGCCCCAGCATTTT.

The V gene is TRBV28, the J gene TRBJ2-7; TRBD1 might be the D (5 bases). Germline V gives CDR1 MDHEN, CDR2 SYDVKM. CDR3 size: 15 residues. With 5 bases removed from V and 2 bases from J, the gap between germline ends came to 16 bases. In nucleotides, the CDR3 is TGTGCCAGCAGTGTAGACAGAGTAAGAACCTACGAGCAGTACTTC. As protein: CASSVDRVRTYEQYF. Based on the CDR3 plus reference TRBV28 and TRBJ2-7, the full variable domain is DVKVTQSSRYLVKRTGEKVFLECVQDMDHENMFWYRQDPGLGLRLIYFSYDVKMKEKGDIPEGYSVSREKKERFSLILESASTNQTSMYLCASSVDRVRTYEQYFGPGTRLTVT.

This rearrangement joins TRBV7-9 to TRBJ2-7, with 8 bases lining up with TRBD2. Germline CDR1 reads SEHNR; CDR2 reads FQNEAQ (reference sequence). Losses at the gene ends were 10 bases for V and 9 bases for J; bases not matched to a gene: 14. The CDR3 runs to 13 residues. CDR3 loop: CAIIAGLSGRQYF. The CDR3 bases are TGTGCCATCATAGCGGGACTCTCGGGGCGGCAGTACTTC.

The sample holds a few counts of this clone. This sequence joins TRBV7-2 and TRBJ2-7, with TRBD2 matching over 12 bases. The germline CDR1 and CDR2 sequences are SGHTA and FQGNSA. CDR3 length: 16 residues. Trimming took 2 bases from V and 4 from J; bases not matched to a gene: 6. CDR3 region: CASSLYASGRAYEQYF. The CDR3 nucleotides are TGTGCCAGCAGCTTATATGCTAGCGGGAGGGCTTACGAGCAGTACTTC.